The 2 T cell receptor beta chains reported below all come from one sample, sequenced in a study of Ad26.COV2.S vaccination and SARS-CoV-2 variants. Treatment indicated: approximately 18 received Ad26.COV2.S at low or high dose, single or two shots; about five received placebo; per-sample allocation not given. At day 63 after the first vaccine or placebo injection, samples were drawn. Method: immunoSEQ multiplex PCR; TCRdb's copy keeps in-frame clones and lacks some. The sample holds around 450,000 clones, approximately 87% seen once. The material sequenced was peripheral blood, taken in a trial of Ad26.COV2.S vaccine versus placebo. These receptors were obtained from a person aged 18-60 years who received the Ad26.COV2.S COVID-19 vaccine or a placebo.

The chain couples TRBV29-1 to TRBJ2-1; the D is unclear. CDR1 is SQVTM, CDR2 ANQGSEA, per germline. Trimming cost V 1 base and J 8 bases, with 9 bases left between them. The CDR3 spans 12 residues. CDR3 bases: TGCAGCGTTGAAGGTACAGCAGATGAGCAGTTCTTC. It codes for CSVEGTADEQFF.

The chain uses TRBV5-4 and TRBJ2-7; TRBD2 agrees at 9 bases. V dropped 3 bases and J dropped 2; count of bases not matched to a gene: 3. The CDR3 spans 14 residues. Germline V lookup: CDR1 SGHNT, CDR2 YYREEE (reference sequence). The CDR3 nucleotides read TGTGCCAGCAGCTCGACTAGCGGCACCTACGAGCAGTACTTC. Translation gives CASSSTSGTYEQYF.